The text below deals with one T cell receptor beta chain. The data were obtained in a study of blood T cell repertoires in COVID-19. About the study: The United States, Italy and Spain supplied acute and convalescent COVID-19 samples. PBMCs, B-cell-depleted T cells, or T cells were the source of the cDNA or gDNA that made up the material.

Per the original data handling: Quantification of nucleated cells was approximated via reference gene primer amplification. Sequenced by immunoSEQ multiplex PCR; TCRdb stores in-frame clones only, minus some. V, J and clone size reflect that table, while D and trimming were determined from the DNA. The table records about 59,000 clones, over 75% of them present only once. The V gene lost 1 base and the J gene lost 5 bases, with 6 bases spanning the gap. Looked up from germline, CDR1 is LGHDT and CDR2 is YNNKEL (reference sequence). This CDR3 is built from 14 residues. The source material was peripheral blood. V is TRBV3-1 (or the pseudogene TRBV3-2) and J is TRBJ1-6; D unclear. The receptor was isolated from an elderly man with acute or convalescent COVID-19. The CDR3 DNA is TGTGCCAGCAGCCAAGTCGGGGATAATTCACCCCTCCACTTT. It encodes CASSQVGDNSPLHF.